This T cell receptor (beta chain) was retrieved from a study of blood T cell repertoires in COVID-19. Study overall: Acute-phase and convalescent COVID-19 samples originated in the United States, Italy and Spain. In each case, the material was cDNA or gDNA derived from T cells, B-cell-depleted T cells, or PBMCs.

Authors' data handling: Estimation of nucleated cell counts relied on the amplification of reference gene primers. Some clones are missing from TCRdb's copy, which holds only in-frame ones; the method was immunoSEQ multiplex PCR. That table supplies the V and J calls and clone size; D and trimming were determined from the DNA. The sample shows about 170,000 clones, around 81% of them seen only once. Germline assignment: CDR1 SGHKS and CDR2 YYEKEE (reference sequence). The V gene end was trimmed by 3 bases and the J gene end by 0 bases; junction bases not matched to a gene: 9. The CDR3 spans 17 residues.

The receptor was derived from a woman of 80 years or more with COVID-19, enrolled during active disease. The specimen was peripheral blood. This rearrangement joins TRBV5-5 to TRBJ1-2; 9 bases agree with TRBD1. CDR3: CASSWGQGLGTNYGYTF. CDR3 in DNA: TGTGCCAGCAGCTGGGGACAGGGCCTCGGAACTAACTATGGCTACACCTTC.